This T cell receptor beta chain comes out of a study of blood T cell repertoires in COVID-19. V was pared by 3 bases and J by 3 bases, with 3 bases of the junction left unmatched. The germline gives CDR1 SGHRS, CDR2 YFSETQ. This CDR3 contains 15 residues. The Seattle site enrolled patients during active infection and followed them longitudinally. The method was immunoSEQ multiplex PCR; TCRdb's version includes in-frame clones alone and lacks a portion of them. This sample has roughly 280,000 clones, with roughly 86% found just once. The chain uses TRBV5-1 and TRBJ2-2; 9 bases are shared with TRBD1. The sample comprised peripheral blood. The TCR originated in a woman aged 60-70 years with COVID-19, enrolled during active disease. CDR3 region: CASSSQGADTGELFF. DNA for the CDR3: TGCGCCAGCAGCTCACAGGGGGCAGACACCGGGGAGCTGTTTTTT.